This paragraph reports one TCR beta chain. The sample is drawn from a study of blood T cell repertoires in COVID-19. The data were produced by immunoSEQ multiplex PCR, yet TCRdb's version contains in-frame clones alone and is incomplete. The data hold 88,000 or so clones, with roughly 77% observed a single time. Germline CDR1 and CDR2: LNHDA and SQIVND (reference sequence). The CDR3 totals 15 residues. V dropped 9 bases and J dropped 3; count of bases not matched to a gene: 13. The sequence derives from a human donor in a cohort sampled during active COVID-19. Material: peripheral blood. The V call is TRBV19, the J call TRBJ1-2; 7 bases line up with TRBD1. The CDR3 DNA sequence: TGTGCCAGCGGACAGGCCCCTTCAGTTCACTATGGCTACACCTTC. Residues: CASGQAPSVHYGYTF.